This passage covers 6 T cell receptor beta chains from one sample sequenced in a study of OX40 agonist ivuxolimab in advanced cancers. The table came from immunoSEQ multiplex PCR; TCRdb's copy has only in-frame clones and leaves some out. This sample has approximately 68,000 clones, with about 91% found just once. Specimen: CD4+ or CD8+ T cells sorted from blood, collected in a trial of the OX40 agonist ivuxolimab. Source of these receptors: an adult with an advanced solid tumor such as melanoma, head and neck, liver or kidney cancer.

V and J are TRBV2 and TRBJ2-3; tentative D call: TRBD2 (5 bases). The germline gives CDR1 SNHLY, CDR2 FYNNEI. Deletions cut 7 bases from V and 3 bases from J, with 14 bases between. The CDR3 runs to 14 residues. Written as DNA, the CDR3 is TGTGCCAGCAACCACTCGCCGGGGACAGATACGCAGTATTTT. Protein product: CASNHSPGTDTQYF.

The V and J genes are TRBV14 and TRBJ2-1; the match to TRBD2 covers 7 bases. The trim removed 6 bases at V and 0 bases at J, leaving 11 bases unmatched. There are 17 residues in the CDR3. Looked up from germline, CDR1 is SGHDN and CDR2 is FVKESK. Written as DNA, the CDR3 is TGTGCCAGCAGTAAAATGAGCGGGAAAAGCTCCTACAATGAGCAGTTCTTC. Its translation: CASSKMSGKSSYNEQFF.

This chain joins TRBV5-4 and TRBJ2-2; no reliable D call. The germline gives CDR1 SGHNT, CDR2 YYREEE (reference sequence). V lost 2 bases and J 0 bases, leaving 8 bases between the germline ends. The CDR3 contains 15 residues. The CDR3: CASSFVGANTGELFF. The CDR3, as DNA: TGTGCCAGCAGCTTCGTCGGAGCGAACACCGGGGAGCTGTTTTTT.

The chain is built from TRBV7-8 and TRBJ2-5; 12 positions match TRBD2. V was clipped by 6 bases and J by 1 base; unmatched bases: 9. The CDR3 spans 17 residues. CDR1 is SGHVS, CDR2 FQNEAQ, per germline. The chain's CDR3 is CASRHHPLAGGQETQYF. Written as DNA, the CDR3 is TGTGCCAGCAGACATCACCCACTAGCGGGGGGCCAAGAGACCCAGTACTTC.

This chain uses TRBV5-4 with TRBJ2-7; TRBD1 aligns across 8 bases. Looked up from germline, CDR1 is SGHNT and CDR2 is YYREEE (reference sequence). CDR3 size: 14 residues. The trim removed 3 bases at V and 0 bases at J, leaving 2 bases unmatched. CDR3 residues: CASSSGQVSYEQYF. The CDR3 DNA sequence: TGTGCCAGCAGCTCGGGACAGGTCTCCTACGAGCAGTACTTC.

The chain joins TRBV5-1 to TRBJ2-3, with 11 nucleotides matching TRBD1. The CDR3 totals 16 residues. V was pared by 2 bases and J by 1 base, with 3 bases of the junction left unmatched. CDR1 and CDR2 (germline): SGHRS, YFSETQ. CDR3 nucleotide sequence: TGCGCCAGCAGCTTAGGACAGGGGGCCCGCACAGATACGCAGTATTTT. Its protein product is CASSLGQGARTDTQYF.